One T cell receptor (beta chain) is described in this entry. The antigen is undetermined. TCRdb's copy holds only in-frame clones and misses some; the assay was immunoSEQ multiplex PCR. Of nearly 110,000 clones listed, around 92% are singletons. This specimen comes from a study of T cell responses to AZD1222 COVID-19 vaccine. General study results and limits: It should be noted that donors were predominantly white British and more often female, and clonal diversity was possibly underestimated.

This clonotype was sampled from an adult in good health. Here the sequenced sample was peripheral blood, taken on day 0 of AZD1222 vaccination.

CDR3 sequence: CASSYGGVVYEQYF. The DNA for the CDR3 is TGTGCCAGCAGTTACGGAGGGGTGGTGTACGAGCAGTACTTC. The chain couples TRBV6-2 or TRBV6-3 to TRBJ2-7; D may be TRBD2 (6 bases). The CDR3 spans 14 residues. The V gene lost 2 bases and the J gene lost 4 bases, with 12 bases spanning the gap. Germline CDR1 and CDR2: MNHEY and SVGEGT.